This T cell receptor beta chain derives from a study of cytomegalovirus exposure and HLA in healthy donors. CDR1 MDHEN and CDR2 SYDVKM come from the germline V gene. Trimming pared 2 bases from V and 1 base from J, leaving 8 bases between. The CDR3 has 14 amino acids. Assay: immunoSEQ multiplex PCR; the TCRdb copy retains only in-frame clones and omits some. There are around 190,000 clones in the sample; roughly 85% occur only once, and about 17% lies in the top ten. V and J are TRBV28 and TRBJ1-2; a possible D gene is TRBD1 (6 bases). The sample taken for sequencing was PBMCs. This clonotype was sampled from a man in his late teens or twenties in good health and CMV-seropositive. This chain's CDR3 is CASSLQGINYGYTF. Written as DNA, the CDR3 is TGTGCCAGCAGTTTACAGGGGATTAACTATGGCTACACCTTC.